Sequencing of this T cell receptor (beta chain) was carried out in a study of cytomegalovirus exposure and HLA in healthy donors. Researchers ran the PCR with 60 Vbeta and 13 Jbeta primers. Clones were read by immunoSEQ multiplex PCR, and TCRdb kept only the in-frame ones, dropping some. The data contain some 70,000 clones, 65% to 70% of them seen just once; the ten biggest clones take up 13% to 15%. Study outcomes and limitations: Donor immune exposure was known only as CMV serostatus.

As concerns this clone: Its specificity is not known.

This receptor was obtained from a male donor in good health and CMV-seropositive. The sample taken for sequencing was PBMCs.

The CDR3 DNA follows: TGCAGCGTTAAAGGACAGCTGAACACTGAAGCTTTCTTT. As protein: CSVKGQLNTEAFF. The chain uses TRBV29-1 and TRBJ1-1; the D gene is possibly TRBD1 (6 bases). V lost 5 bases, J lost 0 bases, and 10 bases lay in between. CDR1 is SQVTM, CDR2 ANQGSEA, per germline. The CDR3 sequence is 13 residues long. The entire variable domain, with the rest obtained from reference TRBV29-1 and TRBJ1-1, is as follows: SAVISQKPSRDICQRGTSLTIQCQVDSQVTMMFWYRQQPGQSLTLIATANQGSEATYESGFVIDKFPISRPNLTFSTLTVSNMSPEDSSIYLCSVKGQLNTEAFFGQGTRLTVV.